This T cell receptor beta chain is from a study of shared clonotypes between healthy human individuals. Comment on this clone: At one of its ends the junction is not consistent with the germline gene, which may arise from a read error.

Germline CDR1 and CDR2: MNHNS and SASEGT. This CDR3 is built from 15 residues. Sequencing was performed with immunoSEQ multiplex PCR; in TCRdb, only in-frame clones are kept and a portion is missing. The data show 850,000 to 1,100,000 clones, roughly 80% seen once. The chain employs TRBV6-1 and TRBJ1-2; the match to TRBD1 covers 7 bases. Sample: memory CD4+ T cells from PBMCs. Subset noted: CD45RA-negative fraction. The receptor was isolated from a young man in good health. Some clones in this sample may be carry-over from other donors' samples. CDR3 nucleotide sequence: TGTGCCATCAGTGAGTCGCGGGACAGTGCATCGGGCTACACCTTC. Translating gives CAISESRDSASGYTF.